This T cell receptor (beta chain) is from a study of graft-versus-host responses after intestinal transplantation. Study in general: Transplant recipients had multivisceral, liver-intestinal, or isolated intestinal grafts. All recipients were given anti-thymocyte globulin induction, and tacrolimus and steroids were then administered for 2 to 3 years.

A remark on this clone: Its antigen is not identified.

General observations from the study: Declining HvG levels early post-transplant were linked to peak circulating GvH clone levels. Subjects displaying graft-donor T cell macrochimerism possessed elevated graft-versus-host to host-versus-graft clonal ratios inside allografts.

Germline CDR1 and CDR2: KGHSH and LQKENI. The ends lost 3 bases at V and 1 base at J; junction bases unmatched: 3. The CDR3 contains 15 residues. The table came from immunoSEQ multiplex PCR; TCRdb's copy has only in-frame clones and leaves some out. Among fewer than 90,000 clones, approximately 94% were seen once, and the ten largest hold 0.15% to 0.2%. This sequence was found in a human donor who was the organ donor for an intestinal transplant. The rearrangement uses TRBV18 and TRBJ2-3; 8 bases are a match to TRBD2. The sequenced sample was unstimulated CD4+ T cells sorted from spleen or lymph node cells, obtained before transplant. The CDR3, as DNA: TGTGCCAGCTCACCTTGGCGGGGGGGCACAGATACGCAGTATTTT. Its protein product is CASSPWRGGTDTQYF.